This T cell receptor (beta chain) was captured in a study of regulatory T cells in long-lasting Graves disease. Per germline, CDR1 DFQATT and CDR2 SNEGSKA (reference sequence). The V segment lost 5 bases and the J segment 1 base; nucleotides outside the gene matches: 5. The CDR3 is 15 residues long. Study conclusions and caveats: Persistent Graves' patients showed less TCR diversity than newly diagnosed ones.

Time point: newly diagnosed GD, antithyroid drugs for less than 3 months. Researchers made the TCR library from RNA that was extracted from PBMCs. This clonotype came up many times. The target antigen is unknown. In building TCR beta libraries, iRepertoire HTBI primers were used together with Arm-PCR of CDR3 regions. Source study methods: Identified segments across samples numbered 55 to 70 TRBV and 14 to 15 TRBJ. TCRdb reprocessed the multiplex PCR reads with MiXCR, giving one entry per CDR3 protein. TCRdb, rather than the study authors, made the V and J calls. This repertoire shows approximately 360,000 distinct CDR3 sequences, 12% found once; its top ten account for approximately 17%. This sample was shared with a second study, whose subject was T cells in Graves' hyperthyroidism and ophthalmopathy. In that study: Any patient presenting with uncontrolled infection, other autoimmune disease, pregnancy or lactation was left out. Ophthalmopathy prediction by the model preceded onset by a median about 6 months.

This receptor was obtained from a woman younger than 30 with Graves disease. The sample consisted of peripheral blood mononuclear cells (PBMCs), taken at new diagnosis, from a patient treated with antithyroid drugs. The V and J genes are TRBV20-1 and TRBJ1-6; TRBD1 matches 7 bases. The CDR3 DNA reads as TGCAGTGCTGAGGGGGACAGTTCCTATAATTCACCCCTCCACTTT. Encoded protein: CSAEGDSSYNSPLHF.